The clone carrying this T cell receptor (beta chain) showed up many times. Its target is not known. Germline-derived CDR1 and CDR2 are DFQATT and SNEGSKA (reference sequence). Trimming took 3 bases from V and 4 from J, leaving 14 bases between them. The CDR3 consists of 14 residues. One entry per CDR3 protein, called by TCRdb with MiXCR from the 5' RACE reads. This sample has some 600,000 distinct CDR3 sequences; about 7.1% occur once, and the top ten carry roughly 1.5%. This entry is derived from a study of identical twins. Study outcomes and limitations: Memory repertoires lacked the insertion deficit that abundant cord blood beta clonotypes showed. Analyses based on zero insertions could be partly confounded by invariant MAIT and iNKT cells.

These same records also appear under a second study, on yellow fever vaccine responses in identical twins.

The V gene is TRBV20-1, the J gene TRBJ2-3; a weak D match, TRBD1 (5 bases). Sequenced material: PBMCs. The TCR sequence derives from a woman under 30 in good health. CDR3 coding DNA: TGCAGTGCTAGTGGGGCCCGGACCCCAGATACGCAGTATTTT. This codes for CSASGARTPDTQYF.